These 22 T cell receptor beta chains were sequenced from one sample in a study of blood T cells in healthy people across ages. It was with a sample-barcoded 5' primer and a J-beta primer mix that a second PCR of roughly 7 to 11 cycles was run. TCRdb re-called the 5' RACE reads through MiXCR, storing one row per CDR3 protein. The repertoire holds about 1.7 million distinct CDR3 sequences, with 28% as singletons. The specimen sequenced was blood. These receptors were obtained from a woman between 25 and 40 years old in good health.

This clonotype was counted between two and nine times. V and J are TRBV5-5 and TRBJ2-1, with 8 bases matching TRBD2. Germline V gives CDR1 SGHKS, CDR2 YYEKEE (reference sequence). The trim removed 2 bases at V and 7 bases at J, leaving 8 bases unmatched. This CDR3 has 15 amino acids. CDR3 sequence reads: CASSFGGGFRNEQFF. The CDR3 DNA follows: TGTGCCAGCAGCTTCGGGGGGGGTTTTCGGAATGAGCAGTTCTTC.

This clonotype showed up just once. This may stem from a read error, because a much larger clone lies one nucleotide away. The chain joins TRBV2 to TRBJ2-6; 8 bases are a match to TRBD1. The CDR3 has 15 amino acids. Germline-derived CDR1 and CDR2 are SNHLY and FYNNEI. The CDR3 spells CACSGQGSGANVLTF. The CDR3 bases are TGTGCCTGCAGTGGACAGGGTTCCGGGGCCAACGTCCTGACTTTC.

CDR3 in DNA: TGTGCCAGCAGCCGTAGCGGGAACTCCTACAATGAGCAGTACTTC. This sequence encodes CASSRSGNSYNEQYF. The chain has TRBV6-6 and TRBJ2-1; TRBD2 matches 8 bases. Gene TRBJ2-7 matches the end of the DNA better, so the J call may be wrong. The germline CDR1 and CDR2 sequences are MNHNY and SVGAGI (reference sequence). The CDR3 is 15 amino acids.

The rearrangement uses TRBV7-9 and TRBJ1-4; D perhaps matches TRBD1 (5 bases). CDR3 size: 15 residues. The germline V gene has CDR1 SEHNR and CDR2 FQNEAQ (reference sequence). The ends were cut back, 3 bases at V and 7 bases at J, with 15 bases in the middle. The CDR3, as DNA: TGTGCCAGCAGCTTTGGGGGTTCTACCGGTGAAAAACTGTTTTTT. Translating gives CASSFGGSTGEKLFF.

This clonotype was recorded a few times. The chain carries TRBV6-5 and TRBJ1-2; a possible D gene is TRBD1 (6 bases). Trimming cost V 5 bases and J 4 bases, with 14 bases left between them. This CDR3 is built from 14 residues. Germline values: CDR1 MNHEY, CDR2 SVGAGI. CDR3 coding DNA: TGTGCCAGCAGTGCCGACAGGCCCTTCTATGGCTACACCTTC. Its protein is CASSADRPFYGYTF.

In the case of this clonotype: No conserved phenylalanine or tryptophan is present at the end of the CDR3, so a read error is the likely explanation. The chain links TRBV2 to TRBJ2-5, with D possibly being TRBD2 (5 bases). The ends were cut back, 8 bases at V and 5 bases at J, with 9 bases in the middle. From germline, CDR1 is SNHLY and CDR2 FYNNEI. The CDR3 runs 11 residues. DNA of the CDR3: TGTGCCAGCGGAGGCGGGGAGACCCAGTACGTC. Residues: CASGGGETQYV.

The V call is TRBV6-5, the J call TRBJ1-1; tentatively, D is TRBD1 (6 bases). Trimming cost V 3 bases and J 4 bases, with 18 bases left between them. The CDR3 is made up of 16 amino acids. The V gene's germline CDR1 is MNHEY and CDR2 SVGAGI. Here the CDR3 DNA reads TGTGCCAGCAGTTATGGGGGGCGCAGATCGGCCACTGAAGCTTTCTTT. Translating it yields CASSYGGRRSATEAFF.

This clonotype was observed a few times. The V and J genes are TRBV5-1 and TRBJ1-6; 8 bases match TRBD1. The CDR3 runs 15 residues. The germline gives CDR1 SGHRS, CDR2 YFSETQ. With V trimmed by 4 bases and J by 6 bases, 6 bases remained unmatched. CDR3 nucleotide sequence: TGCGCCAGCAGCCGGGGACAGGCGGGTAATTCACCCCTCCACTTT. Its translation is CASSRGQAGNSPLHF.

CDR3 region: CASSLSLWGTGVSPLHF. CDR3 bases: TGTGCCAGCAGTTTATCGCTTTGGGGGACAGGGGTATCACCCCTCCACTTT. The J gene is TRBJ1-6, the V gene TRBV27, with 10 nucleotides matching TRBD1. Germline loops: CDR1 MNHEY, CDR2 SMNVEV (reference sequence). V lost 0 bases and J lost 10; bases outside the gene matches: 9. This CDR3 is built from 17 residues.

The chain couples TRBV5-1 to TRBJ1-3, with TRBD1 as a possible D gene (5 bases). The V and J ends lost 3 bases and 7 bases respectively, with 23 bases between them. The CDR3 consists of 17 residues. Germline CDR1 and CDR2: SGHRS and YFSETQ. The CDR3 DNA sequence: TGCGCCAGCAGCTGGAGCCCGGGACTTACCATCGGCAACACCATATATTTT. Amino acids: CASSWSPGLTIGNTIYF.

J is TRBJ2-7 and V is TRBV29-1; D not resolved. V was shortened by 6 bases and J by 0 bases, with 6 bases between the two germline ends. CDR3 length: 11 amino acids. Germline V lookup: CDR1 SQVTM, CDR2 ANQGSEA. DNA for the CDR3: TGCAGCGTCTGGACCTCCTACGAGCAGTACTTC. Amino acid sequence: CSVWTSYEQYF.

The V gene is TRBV7-2, the J gene TRBJ2-1, with D possibly being TRBD1 (5 bases). The CDR3 runs 15 residues. Per germline, CDR1 SGHTA and CDR2 FQGNSA. Between the trimmed V and J ends, which lost 1 base and 8 bases, there was a span of 15 bases. In DNA form, the CDR3 reads TGTGCCAGCAGCTTAGTATTGCAGGGTACGGATGAGCAGTTCTTC. Its translation: CASSLVLQGTDEQFF.

The V and J genes are TRBV7-9 and TRBJ2-1; weak D call: TRBD1 (8 bases). Germline CDR1 is SEHNR and CDR2 is FQNEAQ (reference sequence). The germline V and J ends were trimmed by 5 bases and 6 bases, with 26 bases remaining between them. The CDR3 sequence is 18 residues long. The CDR3 loop is CASSTSSAQGEGFNEQFF. In DNA, the CDR3 is TGTGCCAGCAGCACATCGTCTGCACAGGGGGAGGGCTTCAATGAGCAGTTCTTC.

The table lists this clonotype with a few counts. The chain has TRBV7-6 and TRBJ2-2; no firm D call. The length of the CDR3 is 13 residues. The germline V and J ends were trimmed by 1 base and 8 bases, with 8 bases remaining between them. From germline, CDR1 is SGHVS and CDR2 FNYEAQ. The chain's CDR3 is CASSLGGLGELFF. The CDR3, as DNA: TGTGCCAGCAGCTTAGGTGGCCTAGGGGAGCTGTTTTTT.

The chain links TRBV19 to TRBJ1-5; possible D gene TRBD1, 5 bases. The CDR3 length is 15 residues. CDR1 is LNHDA and CDR2 is SQIVND in the germline V gene (reference sequence). The germline V and J ends were trimmed by 7 bases and 5 bases, with 18 bases remaining between them. This CDR3 is CASTAPPGMDQPQHF. The CDR3 region has the DNA TGTGCCAGTACCGCTCCCCCAGGGATGGATCAGCCCCAGCATTTT.

The V and J genes are TRBV19 and TRBJ2-3; TRBD1 might be the D (5 bases). CDR3 size: 14 residues. In germline, CDR1 is LNHDA, CDR2 SQIVND (reference sequence). V lost 2 bases and J 4 bases, leaving 10 bases between the germline ends. CDR3 sequence (DNA): TGTGCCAGTAGTATAAGGGGTAGCCCAGATACGCAGTATTTT. Translating it yields CASSIRGSPDTQYF.

This clonotype was detected a few times. This chain connects TRBV2 to TRBJ1-4, with TRBD1 matching over 9 bases. The CDR3 is 16 amino acids. From germline, CDR1 is SNHLY and CDR2 FYNNEI. V lost 8 bases to trimming and J lost 0 bases; unmatched junction nucleotides: 7. The CDR3 DNA reads as TGTGCCAGCCAAGGGGACAGGGTGGCAACTAATGAAAAACTGTTTTTT. This codes for CASQGDRVATNEKLFF.

This clonotype has a single count. Relative to the germline gene, one junction end is altered; a read error may explain this. The rearrangement uses TRBV25-1 and TRBJ1-4; TRBD1 aligns across 9 bases. Looked up from germline, CDR1 is MGHDK and CDR2 is SYGVNS. This CDR3 contains 15 residues. CDR3 loop: CASSDTGQGNGKLFF. CDR3 sequence (DNA): TGTGCCAGCAGTGATACGGGACAGGGTAATGGAAAACTGTTTTTT.

The chain carries TRBV7-6 and TRBJ2-1, with a weak D call TRBD1 (6 bases). This CDR3 has 17 residues. Germline V gene sequence: CDR1 SGHVS, CDR2 FNYEAQ. Trimming pared 6 bases from V and 3 bases from J, leaving 21 bases between. The CDR3 spells CASRALGGFDGYNEQFF. The CDR3 DNA follows: TGTGCCAGCAGGGCCCTAGGGGGTTTTGACGGCTACAATGAGCAGTTCTTC.

The chain uses TRBV6-5 and TRBJ1-1; D is unresolved. This CDR3 spans 15 amino acids. Germline-derived CDR1 and CDR2 are MNHEY and SVGAGI. V was trimmed by 0 bases and J by 6 bases, leaving 14 bases between them. CDR3 DNA sequence: TGTGCCAGCAGTTACTCGGATGGGAGGGCAGCTGAAGCTTTCTTT. This translates into CASSYSDGRAAEAFF.

This sequence joins TRBV12-3 or TRBV12-4 and TRBJ2-1; D unresolved. The CDR3 is made up of 13 amino acids. V gave up 4 bases and J gave up 9 bases, with 13 bases separating them. CDR3 sequence: CASSSSRFSEQFF. Here the CDR3 DNA reads TGTGCCAGCAGTTCAAGCAGGTTTAGTGAGCAGTTCTTC.

This clonotype was seen many times. J is TRBJ2-7 and V is TRBV24-1, with 7 bases matching TRBD1. Looked up from germline, CDR1 is KGHDR and CDR2 is SFDVKD. V shed 4 bases, J shed 1 base, and the junction held 3 bases outside the gene matches. The CDR3 is 14 residues long. The CDR3 protein is CATSEGTDSYEQYF. For the CDR3, the DNA is TGTGCCACCAGTGAGGGGACAGATTCCTACGAGCAGTACTTC.